This T cell receptor (beta chain) was identified in a study of early T cells in non-severe SARS-CoV-2 infection. At the level of the study: Sequencing was performed on bulk RNA from unsorted whole blood, leaving chains unpaired.

The V end was cut by 2 bases, the J end by 0 bases, with 15 bases between. The CDR3 contains 17 residues. The V gene's germline CDR1 is MDHEN and CDR2 SYDVKM. With respect to this clonotype: The antigen is not known.

Points from the study as a whole: Database matching using VDJdb favored anti-spike CD8 responses, with private and CD4 specificities left missing.

Molecules of cDNA were individually given unique molecular identifiers that were attached to them. TCRdb redid the calling of the 5' RACE reads with MiXCR, one entry per CDR3 protein. The table shows 100,000 or so distinct CDR3 sequences, with over 15% occurring only once. The J gene is TRBJ2-3, the V gene TRBV28; possibly TRBD1 for D (6 bases). This specimen was whole blood, taken at baseline. The clonotype originates from an adult who was a healthcare worker with PCR-confirmed SARS-CoV-2 infection or an uninfected control (not recorded which). The CDR3 spells CASSLGTGTMSTDTQYF. The CDR3 DNA reads TGTGCCAGCAGTTTAGGGACCGGGACAATGAGCACAGATACGCAGTATTTT.